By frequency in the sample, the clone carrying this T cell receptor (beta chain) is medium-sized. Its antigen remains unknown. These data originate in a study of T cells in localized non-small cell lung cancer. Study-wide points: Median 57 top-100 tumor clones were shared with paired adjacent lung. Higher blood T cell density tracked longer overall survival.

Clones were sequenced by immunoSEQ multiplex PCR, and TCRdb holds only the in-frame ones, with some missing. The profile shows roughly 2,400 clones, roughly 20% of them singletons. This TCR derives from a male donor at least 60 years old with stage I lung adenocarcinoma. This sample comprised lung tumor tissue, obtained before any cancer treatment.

CDR3 amino acids: CASSVARGGRSDDYGYTF. The CDR3, as DNA: TGTGCCAGCAGCGTAGCCCGTGGGGGGAGGTCGGATGACTATGGCTACACCTTC. The chain joins TRBV9 to TRBJ1-2, with D possibly TRBD1 on 5 matching bases. The germline V gene encodes CDR1 SGDLS and CDR2 YYNGEE. Trimming removed 0 bases from V and 3 bases from J, with 21 bases in between. The CDR3 length is 18 residues. The full variable domain, completed using reference TRBV9 and TRBJ1-2, is DSGVTQTPKHLITATGQRVTLRCSPRSGDLSVYWYQQSLDQGLQFLIQYYNGEERAKGNILERFSAQQFPDLHSELNLSSLELGDSALYFCASSVARGGRSDDYGYTFGSGTRLTVV.